The rows below give T cell receptor beta chains drawn from one sample of a study of lymphopenia after photon versus proton radiotherapy. Only in-frame clones appear in the TCRdb table, and some are missing; sequencing was by immunoSEQ multiplex PCR. Seen here are 60,000 to 75,000 clones, approximately 86% observed once, and the top ten hold about 2%. The source material was peripheral blood, sampled from a patient treated with photon-based radiotherapy. The receptor source for this set is a middle-aged man with gastric cancer. Each CDR3 is given with its conserved first and last residue. The D gene is left open where the match is weak. Clone size, where shown, is once, few, many, or a class for clones that have expanded.

>TRBV5-1|NA|NA|TRBJ2-1
TGCGCCAGCAGCACCGCCAACGATGAGCAGTTCTTC
CASSTANDEQFF
>TRBV7-2|TRBD1|once|TRBJ1-1
TGTGCCAGCAGCCCCCGCCGGACAGGGGGGAACACTGAAGCTTTCTTT
CASSPRRTGGNTEAFF
>TRBV2|NA|NA|TRBJ1-1
TGTGCCAGCAGCCAGGGTCGAACTGAAGCTTTCTTT
CASSQGRTEAFF
>TRBV7-3|TRBD2|NA|TRBJ2-2
TGTGCCAGCAGCTTACTGGAGGGCGGGGGCACCGGGGAGCTGTTTTTT
CASSLLEGGGTGELFF
>TRBV28|NA|NA|TRBJ1-3
TGTGCCAGCAGCTACAGGGACCTCTCTGGAAACACCATATATTTT
CASSYRDLSGNTIYF
>TRBV10-1|NA|NA|TRBJ1-1
TGCGCCAGCCGGTGGGGTCGGACTGAAGCTTTCTTT
CASRWGRTEAFF
>TRBV5-6|NA|NA|TRBJ1-1
TGTGCCAGCAGCGGAGACAGGAACACTGAAGCTTTCTTT
CASSGDRNTEAFF
>TRBV27|TRBD1|NA|TRBJ1-1
TGTGCCAGCAGTTTAGCCCCTCGACAGGGGTACACTGAAGCTTTCTTT
CASSLAPRQGYTEAFF
>TRBV6-5|TRBD1|NA|TRBJ1-1
TGTGCCAGCAGTTACAGGGGGCGAAACACTGAAGCTTTCTTT
CASSYRGRNTEAFF
>TRBV7-3|NA|NA|TRBJ2-3
TGTGCCAGCAGAACTACGGTCAGGTTTGAAGATACGCAGTATTTT
CASRTTVRFEDTQYF
>TRBV11-2|NA|NA|TRBJ2-1
TGTGCCAGCAGCCGACAAGGGACCTTAAGGGGGCAGTTCTTC
CASSRQGTLRGQFF
>TRBV6-6|TRBD1|NA|TRBJ1-1
TGTGCCAGCAGTTTCCAGTGGACAGGGAACACTGAAGCTTTCTTT
CASSFQWTGNTEAFF
>TRBV18|NA|NA|TRBJ1-1
TGTGCCAGCTCACCACCGGGCAGGGGGAACACTGAAGCTTTCTTT
CASSPPGRGNTEAFF
>TRBV30|NA|NA|TRBJ2-7
TGTGCCTGGAGTGTAAAGGGGGGCTCCTACGAGCAGTACTTC
CAWSVKGGSYEQYF
>TRBV4-1|NA|NA|TRBJ2-7
TGCGCCAGCAGCCAAGACCGTTACGAGCAGTACTTC
CASSQDRYEQYF
>TRBV2|NA|NA|TRBJ2-3
TGTGCCAGCAGTGAGGGCAGGGTGGTTTCGACAGATACGCAGTATTTT
CASSEGRVVSTDTQYF
>TRBV7-2|NA|NA|TRBJ2-5
TGTGCCAGCAGCCCCCGGGACGTAAGCCGCCAAGAGACCCAGTACTTC
CASSPRDVSRQETQYF
>TRBV19|TRBD1|NA|TRBJ1-2
TGTGCCAGTATTCCAGGGGGAAGCTATGGCTACACCTTC
CASIPGGSYGYTF
>TRBV7-8|TRBD1|NA|TRBJ2-5
TGTGCCAGCAGCTCCCCGGGACAGGGGAGGGAGACCCAGTACTTC
CASSSPGQGRETQYF
>TRBV4-1|NA|medium-sized|TRBJ1-5
TGCGCCAGCAGCCAATGGAACAGTAGGGAGCAGCCCCAGCATTTT
CASSQWNSREQPQHF
>TRBV7-2|NA|NA|TRBJ1-2
TGTGCCAGCAGCTTAGATACGGGCGTGGGCTACACCTTC
CASSLDTGVGYTF
>TRBV30|TRBD2|NA|TRBJ2-2
TGTGCCTGGATCCCCCTAGCGGGGGAGACCGGGGAGCTGTTTTTT
CAWIPLAGETGELFF
>TRBV9|NA|NA|TRBJ2-3
TGTGCCAGCAGCGCCCGGGGGAGTAGGAGCACAGATACGCAGTATTTT
CASSARGSRSTDTQYF
>TRBV5-6|TRBD1|NA|TRBJ2-1
TGTGCCAGCAGCTTGGGGCAGGGGGCTTGGAATGAGCAGTTCTTC
CASSLGQGAWNEQFF